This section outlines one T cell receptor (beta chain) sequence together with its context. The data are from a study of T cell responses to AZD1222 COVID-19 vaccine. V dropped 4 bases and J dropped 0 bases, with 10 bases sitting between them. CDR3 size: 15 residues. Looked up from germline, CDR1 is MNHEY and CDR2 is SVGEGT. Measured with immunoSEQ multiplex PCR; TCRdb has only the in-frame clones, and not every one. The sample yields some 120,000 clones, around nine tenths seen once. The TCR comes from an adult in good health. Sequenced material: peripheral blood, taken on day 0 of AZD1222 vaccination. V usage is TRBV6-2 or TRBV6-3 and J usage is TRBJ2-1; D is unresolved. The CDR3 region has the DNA TGTGCCAGCAGTTTAGGTCCTAGCTCCTACAATGAGCAGTTCTTC. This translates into CASSLGPSSYNEQFF.